This T cell receptor beta chain stems from a study of blood T cell repertoires in COVID-19 (TCRdb year 2020). Context from the whole study: The collaborator samples originated in the United States, Italy and Spain and spanned the acute and convalescent phases of COVID-19. The material from the prospective study consisted of cDNA or gDNA derived from T cells, B-cell-depleted T cells, or PBMCs. Sample metadata almost always included a de-identified subject ID, COVID-19 status, age in years and sex. Where available, HLA class I and class II types were taken from metadata supplied by the sample provider and were not determined by assay-based typing. Samples were obtained from the ongoing ImmuneRACE study (first 160 participants) and from over 1,000 subjects provided by 6 global collaborators. The dataset comprised deeply sampled blood TCRbeta repertoires from subjects exposed to, actively infected with, or recovered from COVID-19. The repertoires were released in a freely available public database intended as a resource for research on the immune response to SARS-CoV-2.

The CDR3 covers 17 residues, taking in both the cysteine and the phenylalanine. The sequence is cut down to CDR3 DNA, 51 bases in frame from base 1. Sequences SNHLY (CDR1) and FYNNEI (CDR2) are obtained from the germline V gene. Clipping removes 2 bases from V and 2 bases from J, with 8 as the unmatched junction base count. TCRbeta CDR3 regions were amplified from genomic DNA using the immunoSEQ Assay, a bias-controlled multiplex PCR. Per the source publication's procedure: The number of nucleated cells in each sample was estimated from the amplification of reference gene primers within the assay. Sequence reads were collapsed and filtered to measure the absolute abundance of every unique TCRbeta CDR3 rearrangement. For each sample, productive Simpson clonality was calculated as the square root of Simpson's diversity index across productive rearrangements. TCRdb limited this immuneACCESS table to in-frame rearrangements with V and J called. A share of clones is missing; checked studies link under half to unresolved V genes, and the rest is unexplained. D and trimming come from the DNA, and the V and J calls and clone size come from that table. The sample table shows around 190,000 clones, and roughly four fifths are seen once. About a tenth of the sample is in the top ten clones.

Regarding this clone: Its cognate antigen has yet to be identified. The sample holds no much larger clone one base away, and base qualities are not on file.

General conclusions and limits of the study: The amount of clinical and demographic metadata varied by source and participant and was provided uncurated.

Enrolling through a virtual design, the prospective study's participants ranged in age from roughly 18 to 89 years and lived across around 25 United States geographic areas. To assign participants to cohorts, the prospective study relied on clinical history that participants themselves reported in a screening survey and a study questionnaire. ImmuneRACE Cohort 3 recovered participants were defined by two consecutive negative NP/OP PCR tests, healthcare professional clearance, or symptom resolution. In the prospective study, whole blood, serum and a nasopharyngeal or oropharyngeal swab were collected from each participant by mobile phlebotomists. Participants in the prospective study had the option to provide additional blood draws and questionnaires over a 2-month period. Prospective study blood samples were shipped either frozen or at room temperature before DNA extraction.

This clonotype originated in a man aged 40-49 years who had recovered from COVID-19. The chain is made from TRBV2 and TRBJ1-3; 8 of the junction bases match TRBD1. Material: PBMCs or T cells enriched from blood (not recorded which). The nucleotides read TGTGCCAGCAGTGAAAGGAGGACAGGGACCCCTGGAAACACCATATATTTT. Its translation is CASSERRTGTPGNTIYF.